A selection of T cell receptor beta chains follows, all from one sample in a study of OX40 agonist ivuxolimab in advanced cancers. Using immunoSEQ multiplex PCR, the repertoire was profiled, and TCRdb retains in-frame clones only, with some absent. The profile shows some 42,000 clones, about 81% of them singletons. The sample in question was CD4+ or CD8+ T cells sorted from blood, obtained in a trial of the OX40 agonist ivuxolimab. These receptors were collected from an adult with an advanced solid tumor such as melanoma, head and neck, liver or kidney cancer. Each CDR3 is given with its conserved first and last residue. The D gene is left open where the match is weak. Clone size is given for some rows only: seen once, a few or many times, or a class if the clone is expanded.

>-|16|TRBJ2-3|TRBD2|TRBV9
TGTGCCAGCAGCCCGAGAGCGGGAGGGTCTTCAGATACGCAGTATTTT
CASSPRAGGSSDTQYF
>-|12|TRBJ1-2|-|TRBV2
TGTGCCAGCAGTGGTCAGAGCTATGGCTACACCTTC
CASSGQSYGYTF
>-|13|TRBJ2-3|-|TRBV18
TGTGCCAGCTCACCCGGATCCCCAGATACGCAGTATTTT
CASSPGSPDTQYF
>once|13|TRBJ1-1|-|TRBV11-2
TGTGCCAGCAGCCTCAATCTGAACACTGAAGCTTTCTTT
CASSLNLNTEAFF
>-|15|TRBJ2-2|TRBD1|TRBV5-1
TGCGCCAGCAGCGTGGGTCGACAGGGGACCGGGGAGCTGTTTTTT
CASSVGRQGTGELFF
>few|16|TRBJ2-3|TRBD2|TRBV7-6
TGTGCCAGCAGCTCTAGGATCGGGAGGGGTACAGATACGCAGTATTTT
CASSSRIGRGTDTQYF
>-|13|TRBJ1-2|-|TRBV2
TGTGCCAGCAGTGAAAGCGGGGGCTTAGGCTACACCTTC
CASSESGGLGYTF
>-|14|TRBJ1-4|-|TRBV6-5
TGTGCCAGCAGAGGGACGGCCCGAATTGCAAAACTGTTTTTT
CASRGTARIAKLFF
>-|15|TRBJ2-7|TRBD2|TRBV2
TGTGCCAGCAGTGAATTTGGGACTAGCGGATACGAGCAGTACTTC
CASSEFGTSGYEQYF
>-|13|TRBJ2-3|-|TRBV7-7
TGTGCTAGCAGCAAGGGCATCGGGGATACGCAGTATTTT
CASSKGIGDTQYF
>-|16|TRBJ2-1|TRBD2|TRBV5-1
TGCGCCAGCAGCTGGGGGACTAGCATCGGCTATAGTGAGCAGTTCTTC
CASSWGTSIGYSEQFF
>-|16|TRBJ2-3|-|TRBV5-1
TGCGCCAGCAGCTTGGGTGGCCTGACTAGCACAGATACGCAGTATTTT
CASSLGGLTSTDTQYF
>-|14|TRBJ1-1|-|TRBV6-5
TGTGCCAGCAGTGTGTACAGGGAAGACACTGAAGCTTTCTTT
CASSVYREDTEAFF
>-|15|TRBJ1-1|-|TRBV21-1
TGTGCCAGTTCTCTGAGGGGAAGGGAGAGGACTGAAGCTTTCTTT
CASSLRGRERTEAFF
>-|15|TRBJ1-2|TRBD1|TRBV10-3
TGTGCCATCAGTGAGAGGGACAGGGGAAAGGATGGCTACACCTTC
CAISERDRGKDGYTF
>few|15|TRBJ1-5|-|TRBV19
TGTGCCAGTAGTATCGGGGGGGTTGGTAATCAGCCCCAGCATTTT
CASSIGGVGNQPQHF
>-|17|TRBJ2-3|TRBD2|TRBV2
TGTGCCAGCAGTGAGCCGACTAGCGGGAGCAGGGGAGATACGCAGTATTTT
CASSEPTSGSRGDTQYF
>once|16|TRBJ2-1|TRBD2|TRBV7-3
TGTGCCAGCAGCTTAGGTGGACTAGCGGACTTCAATGAGCAGTTCTTC
CASSLGGLADFNEQFF
>once|13|TRBJ1-1|-|TRBV2
TGTGCCAGCAGACTAAGGGGGAACACTGAAGCTTTCTTT
CASRLRGNTEAFF
>-|13|TRBJ1-2|-|TRBV6-1
TGTGCCAGCAGTGACCGGGACGGAGATGGCTACACCTTC
CASSDRDGDGYTF
>-|16|TRBJ2-1|-|TRBV5-4
TGTGCCAGCATGCCCGGGAGCGGCGGCTCCTACAATGAGCAGTTCTTC
CASMPGSGGSYNEQFF
>-|15|TRBJ2-3|-|TRBV5-1
TGCGCCAGCAGCTTGGAGGGGTTCAGCACAGATACGCAGTATTTT
CASSLEGFSTDTQYF
>-|14|TRBJ1-4|-|TRBV5-1
TGCGCCAGCAGACTGGCGGGGAGGGCTGAAAAACTGTTTTTT
CASRLAGRAEKLFF
>-|14|TRBJ2-3|TRBD1|TRBV7-2
TGTGCCAGCAGCCCCGGACAGGGGCCAGATACGCAGTATTTT
CASSPGQGPDTQYF
>-|15|TRBJ1-1|-|TRBV11-3
TGTGCCAGCAGCCACCGGGGGTCCGGGAACACTGAAGCTTTCTTT
CASSHRGSGNTEAFF
>-|14|TRBJ2-1|TRBD1|TRBV5-1
TGCGCCAGCAGCCCGGGGACAGGGGGGTATGAGCAGTTCTTC
CASSPGTGGYEQFF
>-|16|TRBJ2-3|TRBD2|TRBV9
TGTGCCAGCAGCGTCCGGACTAGCGGGATATCAGATACGCAGTATTTT
CASSVRTSGISDTQYF
>-|14|TRBJ2-1|TRBD1|TRBV7-7
TGTGCCAGCAGCACCGGACAGGGGGCGGGTGAGCAGTTCTTC
CASSTGQGAGEQFF
>-|13|TRBJ2-2|-|TRBV7-6
TGTGCCAGCAGCTTAGTGAGAAACGGGGAGCTGTTTTTT
CASSLVRNGELFF
>few|14|TRBJ1-3|TRBD1|TRBV5-1
TGCGCCAGCAGCAAAGACAGGGACAGAAACACCATATATTTT
CASSKDRDRNTIYF
>once|15|TRBJ1-3|TRBD1|TRBV25-1
TGTGCCAGCCGGGCACAGGGGGGCGCTGGAAACACCATATATTTT
CASRAQGGAGNTIYF
>-|13|TRBJ1-1|-|TRBV6-5
TGTGCCAGCAGTTGGGTAAAAAACACTGAAGCTTTCTTT
CASSWVKNTEAFF
>-|15|TRBJ2-5|-|TRBV4-2
TGTGCCAGCAGCCAAGAATTCCAATCCCAGCAGACCCAGTACTTC
CASSQEFQSQQTQYF
>-|15|TRBJ2-1|TRBD2|TRBV27
TGTGCCAGCAATCTAGCGGGAGGGCTTTGGAATGAGCAGTTCTTC
CASNLAGGLWNEQFF
>-|14|TRBJ2-7|-|TRBV27
TGTGCCAGCAGTTGGGGCGGGACGTTCGACGAGCAGTACTTC
CASSWGGTFDEQYF
>-|15|TRBJ1-3|-|TRBV4-2
TGTGCCAGCAGCCTACCTTTAGGGGCAGGAAACACCATATATTTT
CASSLPLGAGNTIYF
>-|18|TRBJ1-4|TRBD1|TRBV19
TGTGCCAGTAGTATCCGCAGGACAGGGGGCAGCACTAATGAAAAACTGTTTTTT
CASSIRRTGGSTNEKLFF
>-|15|TRBJ1-2|TRBD1|TRBV2
TGTGCCAGCAACGAAGGGACAGGGAGAGACTATGGCTACACCTTC
CASNEGTGRDYGYTF
>once|12|TRBJ1-1|-|TRBV19
TGTGCAAGTAGACAAGGGCAGGGTGAAGCTTTCTTT
CASRQGQGEAFF
>-|13|TRBJ2-3|TRBD1|TRBV29-1
TGCAGCGTTTCCGGGACAGGAACAGATACGCAGTATTTT
CSVSGTGTDTQYF
>-|13|TRBJ2-7|-|TRBV27
TGTGCCAGCAGTTTATCGATGAGCTACGAGCAGTACTTC
CASSLSMSYEQYF
>-|15|TRBJ2-1|-|TRBV14
TGTGCCAGCAGCCAATGGCTCAGCTCCTACAATGAGCAGTTCTTC
CASSQWLSSYNEQFF
>-|15|TRBJ1-1|-|TRBV5-1
TGCGCCAGCAGCTTGGACGGGAAAAGGGGCACTGAAGCTTTCTTT
CASSLDGKRGTEAFF
>-|14|TRBJ1-3|-|TRBV11-3
TGTGCCAGCAGCTTTAACGGCGGTGGAAACACCATATATTTT
CASSFNGGGNTIYF
>-|14|TRBJ1-1|TRBD1|TRBV10-3
TGTGCCATCAACGACAGGGACTTGAACACTGAAGCTTTCTTT
CAINDRDLNTEAFF
>-|14|TRBJ1-1|TRBD1|TRBV18
TGTGCCAGCTCACCACGGGGACAGGGGGCTGAAGCTTTCTTT
CASSPRGQGAEAFF
>-|13|TRBJ1-4|-|TRBV7-9
TGTGCCAGCAGCTGGGACCGGGGGGAAAAACTGTTTTTT
CASSWDRGEKLFF
>-|13|TRBJ1-2|TRBD1|TRBV2
TGTGCCAGCACTGGGACAGCTAACTATGGCTACACCTTC
CASTGTANYGYTF